The T cell receptor beta chain under discussion was sequenced for a study of T cell responses to AZD1222 COVID-19 vaccine. The CDR3 loop spans 13 amino acids. The V and J ends lost 1 base and 5 bases respectively, with 9 bases between them. CDR1 SGHDN and CDR2 FVKESK come from the germline V gene. Libraries were prepared by immunoSEQ multiplex PCR; TCRdb keeps only in-frame clonotypes and omits some of them. This sample yields approximately 160,000 clones, of which approximately 89% are seen a single time; approximately 3.1% belongs to the top ten. Sequenced here: peripheral blood, sampled on day 0 of MenACWY control vaccination. The gene calls are TRBV14 and TRBJ2-7, with no clear D. The clonotype was recovered from an adult in good health. CDR3 sequence: CASSQGWVHEQYF. The CDR3 nucleotides read TGTGCCAGCAGCCAAGGGTGGGTCCACGAGCAGTACTTC.